This entry lists 4 T cell receptor beta chains sequenced from one sample in a study of cytomegalovirus exposure and HLA in healthy donors. The PCR employed 60 Vbeta primers together with 13 Jbeta primers. The table came from immunoSEQ multiplex PCR; TCRdb's copy has only in-frame clones and leaves some out. The sample table sets out 140,000 to 150,000 clones. The sample comprised PBMCs. The receptors derive from a male donor in good health and CMV-seronegative.

V gene TRBV5-5 combines with J gene TRBJ2-7; TRBD2 matches 7 bases. The germline gives CDR1 SGHKS, CDR2 YYEKEE (reference sequence). V was clipped by 4 bases and J by 3 bases; unmatched bases: 7. The CDR3 is 14 residues long. The CDR3 nucleotides are TGTGCCAGCAGCCTGGGGAGGGTCGACTACGAGCAGTACTTC. Translated, it gives CASSLGRVDYEQYF. Complete variable domain (other parts from reference TRBV5-5 and TRBJ2-7): DAGVTQSPTHLIKTRGQQVTLRCSPISGHKSVSWYQQVLGQGPQFIFQYYEKEERGRGNFPDRFSARQFPNYSSELNVNALLLGDSALYLCASSLGRVDYEQYFGPGTRLTVT.

The chain combines TRBV7-9 with TRBJ1-5; 7 positions match TRBD1. The V gene end was trimmed by 5 bases and the J gene end by 4 bases; junction bases not matched to a gene: 2. Per the germline V gene, CDR1 is SEHNR and CDR2 is FQNEAQ (reference sequence). The CDR3 is 13 amino acids. The DNA for the CDR3 is TGTGCCAGCAGCGGGACAGAGAATCAGCCCCAGCATTTT. Residues: CASSGTENQPQHF.

The genes are TRBV5-1 and TRBJ2-1; TRBD2 agrees at 8 bases. CDR3 length equals 17 residues. V lost 0 bases to trimming and J lost 8 bases; unmatched junction nucleotides: 13. Germline values: CDR1 SGHRS, CDR2 YFSETQ. CDR3 in amino acids: CASSLAVTSDIGDEQFF. In DNA, the CDR3 is TGCGCCAGCAGCTTGGCCGTGACTAGCGATATCGGGGATGAGCAGTTCTTC.

The chain joins TRBV9 to TRBJ2-1; D is possibly TRBD1 (5 bases). Germline CDR1 is SGDLS and CDR2 is YYNGEE. V shed 0 bases and J shed 9 bases, with 13 bases lying between them. This CDR3 has 14 amino acids. Here the CDR3 DNA reads TGTGCCAGCAGCGTAGCTTCGACAGTGACTGAGCAGTTCTTC. Translating it yields CASSVASTVTEQFF.